This T cell receptor beta chain comes out of a study of blood T cell repertoires in COVID-19. As processed by the authors: Amplifying reference gene primers gave estimates of nucleated cell counts. Method: immunoSEQ multiplex PCR; TCRdb's copy keeps in-frame clones and lacks some. V and J calls and clone size are copied from that table; D and trimming were computed from the DNA. The sample includes 210,000 or so clones, 70% to 90% of them seen just once. The CDR3 length is 13 residues. The V end was cut by 3 bases, the J end by 4 bases, with 10 bases between. Germline V gene lookup returns CDR1 DFQATT and CDR2 SNEGSKA (reference sequence).

The sample comprised peripheral blood. This chain joins TRBV20-1 and TRBJ2-1; a weak D match, TRBD2 (5 bases). The sequence was collected from a man in his thirties or forties with COVID-19, enrolled during active disease. The CDR3 spells CSASYRGYNEQFF. CDR3 coding DNA: TGCAGTGCTAGTTATCGGGGTTACAATGAGCAGTTCTTC.